This TCR beta chain was obtained from a study of a mutant IDH1 vaccine in newly diagnosed glioma (dated by TCRdb to the early 2020s). Study-level background: Vaccination started 4-6 weeks after radiotherapy alone, or was given together with temozolomide cycles in the groups whose treatment included chemotherapy. For exploratory analyses, longitudinal TCRB deep sequencing was carried out in 25 to 30 treated patients wherever samples were available. Of the approximately 34 patients who were treated, approximately 62% were male and roughly 40% were female, and the mean age was approximately 40 years. Prior to enrollment, patients had been given standard therapy consisting of radiotherapy alone, temozolomide alone, or radiochemotherapy with temozolomide, with the combination given to most patients. Peripheral blood was drawn at six visits: V03 (baseline), V05, V07, V10, V12 and V13. The week-35 safety follow-up took place at visit V12, and the week-47 end of study took place at visit V13. What the research found in general, with its limitations: Pseudoprogression seemed to be unrelated to changes in the top peripheral T cell clonotypes found by TCRB sequencing. Vaccine-induced immune responses across multiple MHC alleles were detected in approximately 93% of patients. Availability determined which PBMC samples were chosen for TCRB deep sequencing. The authors stated that sample limitations prevented analyses of patient blood samples from being reproduced.

CDR1 is given as ENHRY and CDR2 as SYGVKD, both from the germline V gene. The CDR3 has 14 amino acids, counting the end cysteine and phenylalanine. Just the 42-base CDR3 DNA is kept, in frame starting at base 1. V and J lose 3 bases and 10 bases, and a span of 13 bases separates them. As concerns this clone: Its antigen is not yet known. No much larger clone is present one base from it, and per-base qualities are unavailable.

Reading the label with the study, this specimen's time point is: week 47, end of study. Each vaccine dose was 300 ug of a 20-mer mutant IDH1 peptide in Montanide, given subcutaneously with topical imiquimod. Patients received eight vaccinations in weeks 1, 3, 5, 7, 11, 15, 19 and 23, corresponding to visits V03 through V10. Newly diagnosed WHO grade 3 or 4 IDH1-mutant astrocytomas showing loss of nuclear ATRX were present in the donors. The samples were drawn from NOA16, a multicentre, single-arm, open-label phase I trial in Germany that tested a mutant IDH1 peptide vaccine in humans for the first time. The DNeasy Blood and Tissue Kit was used to extract genomic DNA from EDTA blood for TCRB sequencing. Preparation of the library involved the immunoSEQ multiplex PCR assay. Following the manufacturer's protocol, the hsTCRB Kit was used to amplify rearranged TCR beta chain sequences. TCRB libraries were sequenced on an Illumina MiSeq. The paper's processing steps were these. The proprietary platform of the kit vendor was used for demultiplexing, trimming and gene mapping. Sourced from immuneACCESS, this table was stored by TCRdb with only in-frame sequences that have V and J called. A share of the clones is absent; for the studies checked, an unresolved V gene accounts for under half, and the remainder has no known explanation. D and trimming come from the DNA, and the V and J calls and clone size come from that table. The sample table holds tens of thousands of clones, of which approximately 89% were seen once. The leading ten clones occupy 0.7% to 0.95% of the sample.

The sample consisted of PBMCs, taken from a glioma patient whose treatment included an IDH1 peptide vaccine. The rearranged chain carries TRBV10-3 and TRBJ1-6; no D segment can be confidently identified. The clonotype was recovered from a woman between 45 and 60 years old with glioma. Here the CDR3 is given as CAISDGAPFSPLHF. In nucleotides, the sequence is TGTGCCATCAGTGACGGCGCGCCTTTCTCACCCCTCCACTTT.